This T cell receptor (beta chain) was sequenced in a study of blood T cell repertoires in COVID-19 (dated by TCRdb to the early 2020s). Regarding the study in general: Samples from collaborators originated in the United States, Italy and Spain and spanned both the acute and convalescent phases of COVID-19. Subjects who had been exposed to COVID-19, were actively infected with it, or had recovered from it provided the deeply sampled blood TCRbeta repertoires that made up the dataset. The sample metadata nearly always contained a de-identified subject ID, COVID-19 status, age in years and sex. The prospective study material was composed of cDNA or gDNA derived from T cells, B-cell-depleted T cells, or PBMCs. The repertoires were made available in a free public database intended to serve as a resource for research on the immune response to SARS-CoV-2. Where available, HLA class I and class II types were obtained from metadata supplied by the sample provider rather than from assay-based typing. The samples were drawn from the first 160 participants of the ongoing ImmuneRACE study and from under 1,500 subjects provided by 6 global collaborators. The full study reports these points: The quantity of clinical and demographic metadata differed by source and by participant and was supplied without curation.

To note about this clone: It lacks a known antigen. Per-nucleotide qualities are absent, and no much larger clonotype sits a single base away.

TCRbeta CDR3 regions were amplified from genomic DNA by means of the immunoSEQ Assay, a bias-controlled multiplex PCR. As for the original processing: Nucleated cell counts per sample were estimated from amplification of reference gene primers within the assay. To quantify the absolute abundance of each unique TCRbeta CDR3 rearrangement, sequence reads were collapsed and filtered. For each sample, productive Simpson clonality was calculated as the square root of Simpson's diversity index across productive rearrangements. What TCRdb holds here is the immuneACCESS table cut down to in-frame rearrangements. Part of the clones is not present; checked against another copy, under half of the missing clones reflect an unresolved V gene, and the others are unexplained. V, J and clone size reflect that table, while D and trimming were determined from the DNA. This sample gives 150,000 or so clones in total; about 87% of them show up just once. The biggest ten clones account for about 6.5% of the sample.

CDR1 and CDR2 are drawn from the germline V gene: MDHEN, SYDVKM. The junction carries 16 bases between V and J, which are trimmed by 5 bases and 2 bases respectively. The CDR3 goes from the cysteine to the phenylalanine over 15 residues. Just the 45-base CDR3 DNA is kept, in frame starting at base 1. Whole blood was collected in K2EDTA tubes by collaborating institutions according to the institutions' own protocols. Collaborator samples were shipped for TCRbeta analysis as frozen whole blood, isolated PBMCs, or DNA extracted from either sample type. This receptor was taken from a man of 80 years or more with acute or convalescent COVID-19. The chain is encoded by TRBV28 joined to TRBJ2-7; a tentative D call is TRBD2 (7 bases match). Sequencing input: peripheral blood. The CDR3 loop reads CASSPPRGPAYEQYF. Read as DNA, the sequence is TGTGCCAGCAGTCCCCCGCGGGGGCCCGCCTACGAGCAGTACTTC.